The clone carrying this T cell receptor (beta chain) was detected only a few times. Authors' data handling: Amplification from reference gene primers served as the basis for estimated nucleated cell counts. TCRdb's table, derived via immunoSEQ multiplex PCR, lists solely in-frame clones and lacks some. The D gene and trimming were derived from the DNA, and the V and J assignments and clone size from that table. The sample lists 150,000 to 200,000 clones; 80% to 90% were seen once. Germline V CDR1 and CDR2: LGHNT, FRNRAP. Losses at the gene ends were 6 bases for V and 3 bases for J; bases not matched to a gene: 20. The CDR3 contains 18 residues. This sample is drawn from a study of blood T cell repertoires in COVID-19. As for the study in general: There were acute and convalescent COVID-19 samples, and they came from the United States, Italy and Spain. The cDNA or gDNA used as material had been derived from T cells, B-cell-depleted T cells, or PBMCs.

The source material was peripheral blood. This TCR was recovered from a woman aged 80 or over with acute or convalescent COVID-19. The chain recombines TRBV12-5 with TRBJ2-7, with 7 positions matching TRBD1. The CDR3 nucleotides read TGTGCTAGTGGCCCCGTTGGGACAGCCTCGTTCATTCTCTACGAGCAGTACTTC. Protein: CASGPVGTASFILYEQYF.